This T cell receptor beta chain emerged from a study of blood T cell repertoires in COVID-19. On the study more broadly: The samples span acute and convalescent COVID-19 from the United States, Italy and Spain. Nucleic acid was either cDNA or gDNA, and it came from T cells, B-cell-depleted T cells, or PBMCs.

Original data processing: Amplifying reference gene primers gave estimates of nucleated cell counts. Only in-frame clones appear in the TCRdb table, and some are missing; sequencing was by immunoSEQ multiplex PCR. V and J calls and clone size are as listed in that table; D and trimming were resolved from the DNA. The table includes about 250,000 clones, more than 75% detected once. CDR1 and CDR2 from the germline V gene are MNHEY and SMNVEV (reference sequence). Trimming removed 3 bases at V and 7 bases at J, with 16 bases between. CDR3 length: 14 amino acids. This TCR derives from a woman aged 55 to 70 who had recovered from COVID-19. V and J are TRBV27 and TRBJ2-7; possible D gene TRBD1, 5 bases. The sample taken for sequencing was peripheral blood. This chain's CDR3 is CASSFAPGSREQYF. The CDR3, as DNA: TGTGCCAGCAGTTTCGCCCCAGGGTCCCGGGAGCAGTACTTC.